Following are 30 T cell receptor beta chains from one sample sequenced in a study of regulatory T cells in long-lasting Graves disease (dated by TCRdb to 2020 to 2022). The library relied on multiplex PCR. The reads were generated on an Illumina HiSeq 4000. TCR beta libraries were built with iRepertoire HTBI primers and Arm-PCR amplification of CDR3 regions. TCRdb cleaned the public reads at Q25 with fastp, built clones with MiXCR and kept in-frame beta chains. Rows merge per CDR3 protein into single entries with the most common DNA and genes. The sample table lists 510,000 or so distinct CDR3 sequences, approximately 12% of them with a count of one. Roughly 8.9% of the sample comes from the top ten. This sample's time point label indicates: newly diagnosed GD, antithyroid drugs for less than 3 months. For both TCR sequencing and RNA sequencing, RNA was extracted from PBMCs using TRIzol. This sample also belongs to another study, concerning T cells in Graves' hyperthyroidism and ophthalmopathy.

The sample here was peripheral blood mononuclear cells (PBMCs), taken at new diagnosis, from a patient treated with antithyroid drugs. The source is a woman in her twenties or thirties with Graves disease. Donor details come from another sample of the same person, matched by shared clones.

This clonotype appeared many times. CDR3 loop: CASRQADTQYF. DNA of the CDR3: TGTGCCAGCAGGCAAGCGGATACGCAGTATTTT. The J gene is TRBJ2-3, the V gene TRBV7-9; D ambiguous. Germline CDR1 and CDR2: SEHNR and FQNEAQ (reference sequence). This CDR3 spans 11 amino acids. Trimming cost V 6 bases and J 6 bases, with 7 bases left between them.

V usage is TRBV5-1 and J usage is TRBJ2-7; tentatively, D is TRBD1 (6 bases). Germline assignment: CDR1 SGHRS and CDR2 YFSETQ. Between the trimmed V and J ends, which lost 0 bases and 2 bases, there was a span of 12 bases. The CDR3 loop spans 15 amino acids. The CDR3 region has the DNA TGCGCCAGCAGCTTGGAACTGGGGACAACCTACGAGCAGTACTTC. Translated: CASSLELGTTYEQYF.

Comments on this clonotype: Just one base apart from a much larger clone, this may be a read error. This chain links TRBV28 with TRBJ2-7, with D perhaps matching TRBD2 (5 bases). Deletions cut 6 bases from V and 2 bases from J, with 14 bases between. Germline assignment: CDR1 MDHEN and CDR2 SYDVKM. The length of the CDR3 is 14 residues. The CDR3 loop is CASSPFVGTYEQYF. Written as DNA, the CDR3 is TGTGCCAGCAGCCCCTTTGTCGGGACCTACGAGCAGTACTTC.

This clonotype was seen ten or more times. The genes are TRBV9 and TRBJ2-3; 8 bases align to TRBD2. This CDR3 is 18 amino acids long. V was pared by 3 bases and J by 0 bases, with 12 bases of the junction left unmatched. Germline CDR1 reads SGDLS; CDR2 reads YYNGEE. DNA for the CDR3: TGTGCCAGCAGCGCGGGAGGTTTAGCGGGACCCAGCACAGATACGCAGTATTTT. It translates to CASSAGGLAGPSTDTQYF.

This clonotype has just a few counts. This chain uses TRBV20-1 with TRBJ2-5, with D unclear. V was cut by 1 base and J by 4 bases, with 10 bases left in between. Germline CDR1 is DFQATT and CDR2 is SNEGSKA (reference sequence). The CDR3 has 13 amino acids. The CDR3 DNA reads TGCAGTGCTAGAGTCCGGGTCGGAGAGACCCAGTACTTC. Its protein is CSARVRVGETQYF.

V gene TRBV15 combines with J gene TRBJ2-3; tentatively, D is TRBD1 (6 bases). This CDR3 has 15 amino acids. The V end lost 3 bases, the J end lost 6 bases, and 16 bases lay between the germline ends. Germline V gives CDR1 LNHNV, CDR2 YYDKDF (reference sequence). The CDR3 bases are TGTGCCACCAGCAGGGTAAACCGGGACACCGATACGCAGTATTTT. This gives the protein CATSRVNRDTDTQYF.

This clonotype was picked up many times. The chain uses TRBV7-8 and TRBJ1-1; maybe TRBD1 (5 bases). This CDR3 contains 13 residues. CDR1 SGHVS and CDR2 FQNEAQ come from the germline V gene. Trimming removed 5 bases from V and 4 bases from J, with 11 bases in between. As DNA, the CDR3 is TGTGCCAGCAGCCCGAACGGGGGCACTGAAGCTTTCTTT. It codes for CASSPNGGTEAFF.

As to this clonotype: A much larger clone lies a single base off, so this may be a read error. The CDR3 does not end in the conserved phenylalanine or tryptophan, so this is likely a read error. The chain uses TRBV7-2 and TRBJ1-1; the D gene is possibly TRBD1 (6 bases). Germline CDR1 and CDR2: SGHTA and FQGNSA. V lost 10 bases and J lost 0, with 15 bases in between. The CDR3 has 14 amino acids. The CDR3 DNA is TGTGCCACCAACAGGGAAGTTTTGAACACTGAAGCTTTCTCT. Translated, it gives CATNREVLNTEAFS.

This clonotype was counted a single time. A read error likely explains this, since a far larger clone differs by one base. The rearrangement joins TRBV11-2 to TRBJ2-7; D gene unclear. The germline gives CDR1 SGHAT, CDR2 FQNNGV. V lost 1 base and J 7 bases, leaving 11 bases between the germline ends. This CDR3 comprises 13 residues. The CDR3 DNA reads TGTGCCAGCAGCTTAGTCGGCGCTAATGAGCAGTACTTC. Translated: CASSLVGANEQYF.

V usage is TRBV30 and J usage is TRBJ1-1; D may be TRBD1 (5 bases). The CDR3 is 14 residues long. Germline loops: CDR1 GTSNPN, CDR2 SVGIG (reference sequence). Trimming took off 2 bases at V and 1 base at J, with 11 bases between the two ends. As DNA, the CDR3 is TGTGCCTGGAGTACTGGACACAGGAACACTGAAGCTTTCTTT. It yields the protein CAWSTGHRNTEAFF.

V gene TRBV24-1 combines with J gene TRBJ2-1, with TRBD2 matching over 11 bases. Germline-derived CDR1 and CDR2 are KGHDR and SFDVKD. J lost 8 bases, V lost 2 bases, and 7 bases had no gene match. CDR3 length: 16 amino acids. CDR3 bases: TGTGCCACCAGTGATTCGCGACTAGCGGGACTCGATGAGCAGTTCTTC. Its translation: CATSDSRLAGLDEQFF.

This clonotype was detected a few times. The rearrangement joins TRBV6-2 or TRBV6-3 to TRBJ2-6; D is undetermined. Trimming took 6 bases from V and 4 from J, leaving 10 bases between them. The germline gives CDR1 MNHEY, CDR2 SVGEGT. The CDR3 length is 14 residues. CDR3 residues: CASSRLAGANVLTF. The DNA of the CDR3 is TGTGCCAGCAGCCGATTAGCAGGGGCCAACGTCCTGACTTTC.

This clonotype was recorded at least ten times. CDR3 loop: CASSLSGGGLAKNIQYF. DNA of the CDR3: TGTGCCAGCAGTTTGTCGGGAGGGGGACTAGCCAAAAACATTCAGTACTTC. The chain joins TRBV12-3 or TRBV12-4 to TRBJ2-4; 8 nucleotides line up with TRBD2. The CDR3 spans 17 residues. The V segment lost 3 bases and the J segment 0 bases; nucleotides outside the gene matches: 7.

The gene calls are TRBV7-3 and TRBJ2-1; 12 nucleotides align to TRBD2. J was trimmed by 3 bases and V by 3 bases; bases with no gene match: 6. This CDR3 region has 17 residues. Looked up from germline, CDR1 is SGHTA and CDR2 is FQGTGA. Here the CDR3 DNA reads TGTGCCAGCAGCTTGGCTAGCGGGAGGGTCGGCTACAATGAGCAGTTCTTC. Translating gives CASSLASGRVGYNEQFF.

This clonotype was seen repeatedly, ten times or more. V and J are TRBV7-2 and TRBJ2-5; either TRBD1 or TRBD2 may fit D (6 bases each). V dropped 5 bases and J dropped 0 bases, with 13 bases sitting between them. Germline CDR1 is SGHTA and CDR2 is FQGNSA. CDR3 size: 15 residues. The CDR3 protein is CASSTGGRNQETQYF. For the CDR3, the DNA is TGTGCCAGCAGCACCGGGGGCAGAAACCAAGAGACCCAGTACTTC.

This clonotype was observed at least ten times. The chain recombines TRBV27 with TRBJ2-1; 10 nucleotides align to TRBD2. The length of the CDR3 is 15 residues. Trimming cost V 8 bases and J 6 bases; bases outside gene matches: 10. CDR1 MNHEY and CDR2 SMNVEV come from the germline V gene (reference sequence). CDR3 loop: CASVAGGSSGNEQFF. The CDR3 nucleotides read TGTGCCAGCGTAGCGGGAGGATCGTCGGGCAATGAGCAGTTCTTC.

This clonotype was seen only a few times. The chain employs TRBV24-1 and TRBJ2-1; 8 bases match TRBD1. The CDR3 covers 12 residues. J lost 8 bases, V lost 9 bases, and 5 bases had no gene match. The germline CDR1 and CDR2 sequences are KGHDR and SFDVKD. The CDR3, as DNA: TGTGCCACCGCAGGGGGCTCGGATGAGCAGTTCTTC. It translates to CATAGGSDEQFF.

The table lists this clonotype with many counts. This chain connects TRBV2 to TRBJ1-1; 8 bases line up with TRBD1. CDR1 SNHLY and CDR2 FYNNEI come from the germline V gene. The CDR3 spans 15 residues. The V gene end was trimmed by 5 bases and the J gene end by 7 bases; junction bases not matched to a gene: 12. CDR3 nucleotides: TGTGCCAGCAGTCAACGGACAGGGAAAATTTTTGAAGCTTTCTTT. It yields the protein CASSQRTGKIFEAFF. The full variable domain, with the rest looked up from reference TRBV2 and TRBJ1-1, is EPEVTQTPSHQVTQMGQEVILRCVPISNHLYFYWYRQILGQKVEFLVSFYNNEISEKSEIFDDQFSVERPDGSNFTLKIRSTKLEDSAMYFCASSQRTGKIFEAFFGQGTRLTVV.

This clonotype was picked up many times. The chain recombines TRBV2 with TRBJ2-3; the D gene is possibly TRBD1 (5 bases). This CDR3 contains 15 residues. Germline loops: CDR1 SNHLY, CDR2 FYNNEI. V lost 2 bases and J 1 base, leaving 10 bases between the germline ends. The CDR3 here is CASSETGLGTDTQYF. Written as DNA, the CDR3 is TGTGCCAGCAGTGAAACAGGATTGGGCACAGATACGCAGTATTTT.

This clonotype was counted ten times or more. V gene TRBV3-1 combines with J gene TRBJ2-1, with D possibly TRBD2 on 5 matching bases. The CDR3 contains 16 residues. The germline CDR1 and CDR2 sequences are LGHDT and YNNKEL (reference sequence). V lost 4 bases to trimming and J lost 4 bases, with 17 bases between them. The CDR3 region has the DNA TGTGCCAGCAGCCCGTACTCCGCTAGCTATTACAATGAGCAGTTCTTC. As protein: CASSPYSASYYNEQFF.

The chain employs TRBV18 and TRBJ2-7, with D possibly being TRBD2 (5 bases). The CDR3 spans 14 residues. The germline gives CDR1 KGHSH, CDR2 LQKENI. The V and J ends lost 2 bases and 2 bases respectively, with 10 bases between them. The DNA for the CDR3 is TGTGCCAGCTCACCATCCGGGAACCCCTACGAGCAGTACTTC. Its protein is CASSPSGNPYEQYF.

The CDR3 here is CSASGLGVGEQYF. Here the CDR3 DNA reads TGCAGCGCCAGCGGACTGGGGGTTGGGGAGCAGTACTTC. The chain couples TRBV29-1 to TRBJ2-7; either TRBD1 or TRBD2 may fit D (5 bases each). The CDR3 spans 13 residues. Germline CDR1 SQVTM, CDR2 ANQGSEA. Trimming pared 7 bases from V and 7 bases from J, leaving 20 bases between.

About this clonotype: This may arise from a read error, as a much more abundant clone is one base away. The chain uses TRBV28 and TRBJ2-7; D may be TRBD1 (6 bases). In germline, CDR1 is MDHEN, CDR2 SYDVKM. The CDR3 length is 14 residues. CDR3: CANSDYRAAYEQYF. The CDR3 nucleotides read TGTGCCAACAGTGACTACAGGGCTGCCTACGAGCAGTACTTC. The variable domain in full, with the rest retrieved from reference TRBV28 and TRBJ2-7, is DVKVTQSSRYLVKRTGEKVFLECVQDMDHENMFWYRQDPGLGLRLIYFSYDVKMKEKGDIPEGYSVSREKKERFSLILESASTNQTSMYLCANSDYRAAYEQYFGPGTRLTVT.

In its sample, this clonotype was seen many times. V gene TRBV2 combines with J gene TRBJ1-5; TRBD1 might be the D (5 bases). The germline V gene encodes CDR1 SNHLY and CDR2 FYNNEI. The CDR3 length is 13 residues. V gave up 5 bases and J gave up 9 bases, with 14 bases separating them. CDR3 region: CASSFILRGPQHF. CDR3 DNA sequence: TGTGCCAGCAGTTTTATTTTAAGGGGGCCCCAGCATTTT.

In its sample, this clonotype was seen many times. The CDR3 nucleotides read TGTGCCAGTAGTCAACAGGGGGCCGGATACGAGCAGTACTTC. Protein: CASSQQGAGYEQYF. The chain combines TRBV19 with TRBJ2-7; TRBD1 matches at 9 bases. Germline-derived CDR1 and CDR2 are LNHDA and SQIVND (reference sequence). Losses at the gene ends were 5 bases for V and 4 bases for J; bases not matched to a gene: 6. The CDR3 is made up of 14 amino acids. Filled out from reference TRBV19 and TRBJ2-7, the complete variable domain reads DGGITQSPKYLFRKEGQNVTLSCEQNLNHDAMYWYRQDPGQGLRLIYYSQIVNDFQKGDIAEGYSVSREKKESFPLTVTSAQKNPTAFYLCASSQQGAGYEQYFGPGTRLTVT.

This sequence joins TRBV29-1 and TRBJ2-7; D is unresolved. The CDR3 extends over 11 amino acids. V gave up 6 bases and J gave up 11 bases, with 17 bases separating them. CDR1 and CDR2 from the germline V gene are SQVTM and ANQGSEA. In nucleotides, the CDR3 is TGCAGCGTCCGTCTGGGTCCCGGTGAGTACTTC. Protein sequence: CSVRLGPGEYF.

The chain links TRBV4-1 to TRBJ2-7; possibly TRBD2 for D (5 bases). Germline V CDR1 and CDR2: MGHRA, YSYEKL. The CDR3 consists of 15 residues. Trimming removed 4 bases at V and 0 bases at J, with 13 bases between. CDR3 protein: CASSRGLVSSYEQYF. The CDR3 DNA is TGCGCCAGCAGCCGAGGACTGGTGAGCTCCTACGAGCAGTACTTC.

This clonotype was picked up many times. The chain uses TRBV28 and TRBJ2-7; a possible D gene is TRBD1 (6 bases). Germline assignment: CDR1 MDHEN and CDR2 SYDVKM. Between the trimmed V and J ends, which lost 6 bases and 1 base, there was a span of 13 bases. The CDR3 sequence is 14 residues long. CDR3 loop: CASRPDSISYEQYF. The CDR3 coding sequence is TGTGCCAGCAGGCCGGACAGCATATCCTACGAGCAGTACTTC.

This clonotype was counted ten times or more. The chain couples TRBV24-1 to TRBJ1-2; TRBD1 matches 8 bases. There are 15 residues in the CDR3. Germline-derived CDR1 and CDR2 are KGHDR and SFDVKD. Losses at the gene ends were 4 bases for V and 6 bases for J; bases not matched to a gene: 9. CDR3 sequence (DNA): TGTGCCACCAGTGACCCAGGGGGCGCGAAGAATGGCTACACCTTC. Protein sequence: CATSDPGGAKNGYTF.

This chain joins TRBV6-1 and TRBJ1-4; D remains ambiguous. Trimming shortened V by 6 bases and J by 5 bases, and 13 bases separated the two germline ends. This CDR3 region has 14 residues. Germline V gene data show CDR1 as MNHNS and CDR2 as SASEGT. The DNA for the CDR3 is TGTGCCAGCAGCGATCCACCCTCAAATGAAAAACTGTTTTTT. It codes for CASSDPPSNEKLFF.